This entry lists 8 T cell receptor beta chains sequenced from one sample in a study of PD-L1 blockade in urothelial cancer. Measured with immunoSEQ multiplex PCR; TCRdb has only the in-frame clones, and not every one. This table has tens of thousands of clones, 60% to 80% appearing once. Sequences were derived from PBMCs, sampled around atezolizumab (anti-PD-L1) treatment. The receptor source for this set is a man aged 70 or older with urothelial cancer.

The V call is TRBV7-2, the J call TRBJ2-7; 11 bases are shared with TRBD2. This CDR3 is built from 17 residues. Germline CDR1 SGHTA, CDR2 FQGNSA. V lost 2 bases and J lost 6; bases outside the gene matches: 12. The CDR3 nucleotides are TGTGCCAGCAGCTTAACAGGACTAGCGGGTGGGGTAATCGAGCAGTACTTC. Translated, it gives CASSLTGLAGGVIEQYF. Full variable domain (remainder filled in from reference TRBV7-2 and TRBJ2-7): GAGVSQSPSNKVTEKGKDVELRCDPISGHTALYWYRQSLGQGLEFLIYFQGNSAPDKSGLPSDRFSAERTGGSVSTLTIQRTQQEDSAVYLCASSLTGLAGGVIEQYFGPGTRLTVT.

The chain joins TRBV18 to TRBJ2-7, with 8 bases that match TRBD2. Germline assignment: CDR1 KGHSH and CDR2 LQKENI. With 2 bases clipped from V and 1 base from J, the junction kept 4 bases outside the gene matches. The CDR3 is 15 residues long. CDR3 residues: CASSPRAGGSYEQYF. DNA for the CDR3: TGTGCCAGCTCACCAAGGGCGGGGGGATCCTACGAGCAGTACTTC.

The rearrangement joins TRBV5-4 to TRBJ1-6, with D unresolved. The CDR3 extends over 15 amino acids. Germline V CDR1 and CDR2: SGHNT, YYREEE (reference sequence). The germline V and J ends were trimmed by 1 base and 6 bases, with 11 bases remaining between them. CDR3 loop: CASSLWSISNSPLHF. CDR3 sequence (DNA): TGTGCCAGCAGCTTGTGGAGCATCTCTAATTCACCCCTCCACTTT.

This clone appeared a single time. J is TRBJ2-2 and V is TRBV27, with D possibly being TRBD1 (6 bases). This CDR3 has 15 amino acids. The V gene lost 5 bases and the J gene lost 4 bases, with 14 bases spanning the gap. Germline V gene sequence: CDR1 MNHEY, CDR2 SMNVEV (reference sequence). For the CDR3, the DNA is TGTGCCAGCAGTCCGAGGACAGCTAGCACCGGGGAGCTGTTTTTT. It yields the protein CASSPRTASTGELFF.

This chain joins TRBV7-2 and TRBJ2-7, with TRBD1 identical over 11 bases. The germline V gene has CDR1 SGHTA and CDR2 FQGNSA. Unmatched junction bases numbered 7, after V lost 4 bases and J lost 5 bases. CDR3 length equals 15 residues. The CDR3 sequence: CASSSTRTGGDEQYF. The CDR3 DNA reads TGTGCCAGCAGCTCGACTAGGACAGGGGGCGACGAGCAGTACTTC.

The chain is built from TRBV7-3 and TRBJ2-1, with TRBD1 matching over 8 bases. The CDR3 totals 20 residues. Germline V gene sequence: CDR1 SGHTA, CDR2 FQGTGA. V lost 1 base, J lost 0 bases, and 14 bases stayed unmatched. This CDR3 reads CASSLMRQGALLSSYNEQFF. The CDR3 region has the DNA TGTGCCAGCAGCTTAATGCGGCAGGGGGCCCTTTTAAGCTCCTACAATGAGCAGTTCTTC.

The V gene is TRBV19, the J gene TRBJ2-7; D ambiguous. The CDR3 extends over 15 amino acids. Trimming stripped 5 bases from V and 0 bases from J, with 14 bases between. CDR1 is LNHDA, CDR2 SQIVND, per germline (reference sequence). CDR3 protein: CASSLSRVSSYEQYF. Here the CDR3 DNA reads TGTGCCAGTAGTTTGTCACGGGTAAGCTCCTACGAGCAGTACTTC.

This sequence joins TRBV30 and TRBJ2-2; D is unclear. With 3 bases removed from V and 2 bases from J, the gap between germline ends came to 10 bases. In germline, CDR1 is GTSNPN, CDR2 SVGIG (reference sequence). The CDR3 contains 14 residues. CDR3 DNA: TGTGCCTGGAGGCCACAACTAAACACCGGGGAGCTGTTTTTT. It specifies CAWRPQLNTGELFF.